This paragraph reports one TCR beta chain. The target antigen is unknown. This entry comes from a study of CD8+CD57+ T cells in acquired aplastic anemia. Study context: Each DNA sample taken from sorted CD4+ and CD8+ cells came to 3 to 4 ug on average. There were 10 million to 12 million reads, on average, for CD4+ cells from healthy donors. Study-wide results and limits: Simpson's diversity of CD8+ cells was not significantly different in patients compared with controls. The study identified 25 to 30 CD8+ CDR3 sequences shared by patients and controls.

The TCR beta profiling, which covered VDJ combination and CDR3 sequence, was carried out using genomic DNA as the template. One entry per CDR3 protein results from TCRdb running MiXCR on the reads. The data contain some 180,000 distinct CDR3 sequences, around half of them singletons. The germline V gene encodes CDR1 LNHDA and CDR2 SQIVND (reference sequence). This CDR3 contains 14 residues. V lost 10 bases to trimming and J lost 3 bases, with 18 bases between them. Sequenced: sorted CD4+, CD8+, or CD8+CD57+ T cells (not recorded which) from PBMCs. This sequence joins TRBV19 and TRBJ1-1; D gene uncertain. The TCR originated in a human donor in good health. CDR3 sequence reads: CATSMTAGDTEAFF. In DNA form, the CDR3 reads TGTGCCACCTCGATGACCGCCGGGGACACTGAAGCTTTCTTT.